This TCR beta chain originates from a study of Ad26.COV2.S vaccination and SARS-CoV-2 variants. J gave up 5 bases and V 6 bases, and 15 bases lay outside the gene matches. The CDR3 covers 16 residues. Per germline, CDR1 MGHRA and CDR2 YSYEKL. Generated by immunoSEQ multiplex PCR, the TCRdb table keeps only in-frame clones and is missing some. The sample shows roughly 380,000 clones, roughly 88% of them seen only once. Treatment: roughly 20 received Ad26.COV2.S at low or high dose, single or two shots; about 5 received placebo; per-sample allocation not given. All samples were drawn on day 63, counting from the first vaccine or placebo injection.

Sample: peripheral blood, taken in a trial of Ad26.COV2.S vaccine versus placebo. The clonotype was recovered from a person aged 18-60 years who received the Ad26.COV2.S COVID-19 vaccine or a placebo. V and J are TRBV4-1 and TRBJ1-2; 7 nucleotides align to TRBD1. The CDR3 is CASSPPTRGAWYGYTF. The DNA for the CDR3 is TGCGCCAGCAGTCCGCCAACCAGGGGGGCTTGGTATGGCTACACCTTC.